A single sample gave rise to the 6 T cell receptor beta chains below, sequenced in a study of cytomegalovirus exposure and HLA in healthy donors. Primers for the PCR totalled 60 Vbeta and 13 Jbeta. Some clones are missing from TCRdb's copy, which holds only in-frame ones; the method was immunoSEQ multiplex PCR. The sample holds under 200,000 clones, approximately 86% seen once. The sequenced sample consisted of PBMCs. All receptors come from a woman under 30 in good health and CMV-seronegative.

V usage is TRBV27 and J usage is TRBJ1-5, with D possibly matching TRBD1 (5 bases). Trimming left V 0 bases short and J 4 bases short, with 7 bases between. The length of the CDR3 is 14 residues. CDR1 and CDR2 from the germline V gene are MNHEY and SMNVEV (reference sequence). The CDR3 is CASSLSGDNQPQHF. The CDR3 DNA reads as TGTGCCAGCAGTTTATCAGGGGATAATCAGCCCCAGCATTTT.

This chain links TRBV27 with TRBJ2-1; 8 positions match TRBD1. CDR3 length: 14 residues. CDR1 and CDR2 from the germline V gene are MNHEY and SMNVEV (reference sequence). J lost 6 bases, V lost 9 bases, and 10 bases had no gene match. The CDR3 DNA reads TGTGCCAGTGCCAGGACAGGGTCTCCCAATGAGCAGTTCTTC. Protein: CASARTGSPNEQFF.

J is TRBJ2-2 and V is TRBV6-6, with D perhaps TRBD1 (5 bases). The CDR3 is 13 residues long. CDR1 is MNHNY and CDR2 is SVGAGI in the germline V gene (reference sequence). Trimming removed 1 base at V and 8 bases at J, with 8 bases between. The CDR3 is CASSYFRAGELFF. Here the CDR3 DNA reads TGTGCCAGCAGTTACTTCAGGGCGGGGGAGCTGTTTTTT.

The genes are TRBV7-2 and TRBJ2-3, with TRBD1 matching over 8 bases. The trim removed 4 bases at V and 3 bases at J, leaving 9 bases unmatched. This CDR3 region has 16 residues. The germline CDR1 and CDR2 sequences are SGHTA and FQGNSA. CDR3 loop: CASSSTWTGWTDTQYF. As DNA, the CDR3 is TGTGCCAGCAGCTCCACCTGGACAGGGTGGACAGATACGCAGTATTTT. Drawing the rest from reference TRBV7-2 and TRBJ2-3, the complete variable domain is GAGVSQSPSNKVTEKGKDVELRCDPISGHTALYWYRQSLGQGLEFLIYFQGNSAPDKSGLPSDRFSAERTGGSVSTLTIQRTQQEDSAVYLCASSSTWTGWTDTQYFGPGTRLTVL.

This clone showed up just a few times. This chain joins TRBV27 and TRBJ2-1; 12 nucleotides line up with TRBD2. Unmatched junction bases numbered 5, after V lost 5 bases and J lost 6 bases. This CDR3 is 15 amino acids long. Germline assignment: CDR1 MNHEY and CDR2 SMNVEV (reference sequence). CDR3 DNA: TGTGCCAGCAGTGAAGCGACTAGCGGGAGCAATGAGCAGTTCTTC. It is translated as CASSEATSGSNEQFF.

This chain connects TRBV5-6 to TRBJ1-4; 10 positions match TRBD1. J lost 7 bases, V lost 7 bases, and 7 bases had no gene match. Germline V gene sequence: CDR1 SGHDT, CDR2 YYEEEE. This CDR3 is built from 14 residues. CDR3 in amino acids: CASSRDRGGEKLFF. The CDR3 DNA is TGTGCCAGCTCACGGGACAGGGGTGGTGAAAAACTGTTTTTT.